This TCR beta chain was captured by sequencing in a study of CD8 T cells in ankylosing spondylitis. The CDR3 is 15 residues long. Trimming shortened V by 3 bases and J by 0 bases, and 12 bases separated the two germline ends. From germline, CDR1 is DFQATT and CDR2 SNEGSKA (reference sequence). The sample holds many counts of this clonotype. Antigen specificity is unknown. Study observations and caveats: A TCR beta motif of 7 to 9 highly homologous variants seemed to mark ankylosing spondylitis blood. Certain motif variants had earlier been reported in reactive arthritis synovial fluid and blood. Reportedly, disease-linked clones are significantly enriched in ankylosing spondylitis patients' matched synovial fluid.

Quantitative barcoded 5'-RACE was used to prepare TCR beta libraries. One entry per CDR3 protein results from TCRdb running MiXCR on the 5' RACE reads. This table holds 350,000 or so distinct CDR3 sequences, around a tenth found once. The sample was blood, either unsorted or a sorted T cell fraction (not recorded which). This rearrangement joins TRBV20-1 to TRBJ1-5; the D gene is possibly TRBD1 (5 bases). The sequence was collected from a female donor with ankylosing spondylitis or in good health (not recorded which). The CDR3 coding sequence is TGCAGTGCTAGTCCAGCACAGGATAGCAATCAGCCCCAGCATTTT. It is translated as CSASPAQDSNQPQHF.